This entry is about one TCR beta chain. The table lists this clone with a few counts. The clone's antigen remains unknown. No base quality information exists; no much larger clone differs at one position. The data were obtained in a study of cytomegalovirus exposure and HLA in healthy donors (dated by TCRdb to between 2016 and 2019). Describing the broader study: In an earlier analysis of under 600 of the donors, 276 Gb of sequence data and 117 million unique TCR beta sequences from 150 million to 200 million T cells were reported. Donor age, sex, ethnicity and CMV serostatus were collected together with the repertoire data. Roughly 300 gigabases of sequencing data and approximately 91 million unique TCR sequences made up an early release that covered approximately 700 HLA-typed donors. HLA typing included class I and class II loci at four-digit resolution. To predict cytomegalovirus infection status, the study brought together high-throughput TCR immunosequencing, statistical association of individual TCRs with disease status, and machine learning. Rather than drawing on any new phenotypic data, the later analysis identified candidate immune exposures from TCR beta sequences and the way those sequences occurred across donors. The study profiled the T cell repertoires of some 610 subjects by immunosequencing and related them to cytomegalovirus serostatus. On average, around 230,000 unique TCR beta nucleotide sequences were sequenced per donor among roughly 430 genotyped donors of the cohort, with 15% to 20% of those sequences being non-productive. Among the approximately 400 genotyped donors, approximately 77% belonged to the genetic ancestry cluster associated with self-reported Caucasian donors. An earlier analysis of approximately 630 of the donors applied high-throughput TCR beta sequencing to assess whether each TCR beta V gene segment acted as functional or pseudogenic. A later genetic analysis took genome-wide SNP genotypes for about three fifths of the 666 donors and used that subset as a discovery cohort. Along with the approximately 650-subject first cohort, a separate validation cohort of over a hundred different subjects was used. The study aimed to test whether cataloging public T cell receptors could reveal signatures of past pathogen exposure. Every discovery cohort repertoire had been produced on one sequencing platform. A later analysis re-analyzed previously published TCR beta repertoires from 550 to 700 donors and added high-resolution HLA genotyping to study TCR occurrence patterns. A handful of DR-DQ haplotypes were handled as single units for association and clustering because linkage in the cohort was strong. The number of donors typed differed by locus, with about 629-630 for A, B, C, DRB1 and DQB1, roughly 520 for DQA1, 606 for DPA1, and 472 for DPB1.

The cohort comprised 710 or so healthy bone marrow donors. All cohort members were sampled while nominally healthy, although unrecorded immune exposures were likely present. The donor tested CMV seronegative and was one of the 352 seronegative cohort members. A peripheral blood sample was collected from each donor, and TCR beta sequencing was performed on peripheral blood mononuclear cells. Genomic DNA was extracted from the blood cell samples with the Qiagen DNeasy Blood Extraction Kit. What the study reported, not specific to this receptor: The authors suggested that the approach could potentially be generalized to other disease states and immunological phenotypes. Only TCR beta chains were sequenced in this cohort, and the absence of alpha or paired-chain data limited detectable features. The study listed 164 TCR beta chains as associated with cytomegalovirus. The 87-base-pair reads could not distinguish some IMGT-functional V segments, including TRBV6-2 and TRBV6-3, so those segments were excluded. In a later analysis, TCR association rates were found to vary across HLA loci, with the most associated TCRs seen for DRB1 alleles and the fewest for HLA-C alleles. A later analysis reported that several top co-occurrence clusters appeared linked to parvovirus B19, influenza, CMV and Epstein-Barr virus. Assigning TCR associations to individual alleles was difficult when HLA alleles, especially DR and DQ, strongly co-occurred. A cluster of highly shared sequence variants was judged likely to represent a technical artifact of the sequencing pipeline. At a false discovery rate of 0.05, a later analysis linked around 15,000 TCR beta sequences to specific HLA alleles. Because HLA typing was missing for some donors at each locus, association tests included only the typed subset. A further reported finding was that TCR beta sequences accurately predicted the HLA-A and HLA-B alleles for most subjects in the first cohort. V-gene and J-gene trimming of TCR beta chains was associated with a missense DCLRE1C variant in a later genetic analysis, and the association was replicated in an independent cohort. Compared with equally common non-associated chains, HLA-associated TCR beta chains in a later analysis were more clonally expanded and had lower generation probabilities. The classifier was reported to diagnose cytomegalovirus status with high specificity and sensitivity in both the original cohort and the validation cohort. Broadly in line with IMGT annotations, most TCR beta V segments showed up in productive rearrangements about 90% or about 30% of the time in an earlier analysis of 587 of the donors. The earlier analysis of fewer than 750 of the donors excluded roughly 16 rarely observed V segments, including chromosome 9 orphons, because counts were too low. A later analysis found that most CMV-associated TCR beta chains appeared HLA-restricted, with HLA associations seemingly driven largely by CMV exposure. The presence/absence analyses assumed that sequencing depth was roughly uniform across donors, and that assumption may not be true. Linkage disequilibrium might explain the correlated functional status among segregating V segments, but an unknown experimental factor could not be excluded. Compared with the roughly 670-donor mean, donors in an Asian-associated ancestry cluster had fewer N-insertions in productive TCRs, according to a later genetic analysis. The only immune exposure information available for the cohort was CMV serostatus. Most TCR sequences were seen in very few donors, while some public TCRs were found in many individuals. A few of the identified cytomegalovirus-associated TCR beta chains were confirmed in vitro to be specific for cytomegalovirus antigens.

Receptor amplification or capture employed the immunoSEQ multiplex PCR assay. The multiplex PCR relied on a mix of 60 forward primers for TCR Vbeta segments and 13 reverse primers for TCR Jbeta segments. Amplification of the CDR3 region of rearranged TCR beta genes was performed with a multiplex PCR assay on genomic DNA. Amplified TCR beta libraries were sequenced as 87-base-pair reads on the Illumina HiSeq System. The study's processing was this. A later analysis counted some 74 million unique TCR beta chains across the 700 or so repertoires, and roughly 9.9 million of these chains were shared by at least two donors. Raw reads were error-corrected and collapsed into unique sequences by a nearest-neighbor algorithm in which closely related sequences were merged to remove PCR and sequencing errors. V, D and J gene segments were assigned by aligning CDR3 sequences to IMGT reference sequences. For a sequence to be retained, at least a six-nucleotide match to both a V gene segment and a J gene segment was required. Rearrangements were called productive when the CDR3 lacked stop codons and stayed in frame with V and J; all others were non-productive. Following IMGT convention, CDR3 was defined as the stretch from the second conserved V-encoded cysteine up to the conserved J-encoded phenylalanine. In an earlier analysis of around 570 of the donors, sequences lacking an unambiguous match to a single V gene segment were excluded. An earlier analysis of roughly 590 of the donors called V segments functional above 56.7% productive rearrangements and segregating when the between-donor standard deviation exceeded 5%. To diagnose cytomegalovirus status from the catalog of TCR beta chain sequences, a statistical classification framework was built. A later analysis assigned V and J genes by comparing TCR nucleotide sequences with IMGT/GENE-DB human TR gene sequences. The TCRdist pipeline was used in a later analysis to assign CDR3 sequences and most-parsimonious VDJ recombination scenarios. In a later analysis, each TCR beta chain was defined by its CDR3 amino acid sequence together with its V-gene family, and reads lacking a unique V-gene family were excluded. In a later analysis, around 650 highly shared, low-generation-probability nucleotide sequences were removed to address suspected cross-contamination and a sequencing artifact. A later analysis calculated a clonal expansion index for each public chain from normalized within-repertoire ranks of inferred template counts. In a later analysis, generation probabilities were computed with a VDJ recombination model fitted to out-of-frame rearrangements, and the resulting probabilities were checked against IGoR. Hypergeometric tests were used in a later analysis to score TCR-TCR, TCR-HLA and TCR-CMV co-occurrence, with a repertoire-size bias correction applied to the TCR pairs. In a later analysis, false discovery rates were estimated by permuting HLA or CMV assignments 20 times. In a later analysis, co-occurring TCRs were grouped with DBSCAN, and TCRdist sequence similarity was added when clustering was performed within HLA-allele-positive subsets. Co-occurrence clustering excluded repertoires with fewer than 30,000 or more than 120,000 public chains, plus five with anomalous nucleotide sharing. TCRdb carries this immuneACCESS record with in-frame sequences only. Its versions omit some clonotypes, under half of them owing to an unresolved V gene in the studies checked, with the rest unexplained. V, J and clone size derive from that table, while D and trimming were established from the DNA sequence. This sample comprises roughly 97,000 clones, approximately 80% of them detected only once. The ten largest clonotypes hold 1.5% to 2% of the sample.

CDR1 and CDR2 were assigned from the germline V gene as LGHNA and YNFKEQ. Compared with germline, V lacks 4 bases and J lacks 8 bases; bases without a gene match: 10. From cysteine to phenylalanine, the CDR3 is 14 amino acids long. Kept here is only the CDR3 DNA, which spans 42 bases and is read in frame from base 1. Source material: PBMCs. Recombination linked TRBV4-2 to TRBJ1-2; 7 nucleotides in the junction match TRBD1. This TCR was sampled from a woman in her 40s in good health and CMV-seronegative. The base sequence is TGTGCCAGCAGCCCCCGAGGGACAGATAAAGGCTACACCTTC. Translated, this is CASSPRGTDKGYTF.